This entry concerns a single TCR beta chain. Measured with immunoSEQ multiplex PCR; TCRdb has only the in-frame clones, and not every one. The table lists about 38,000 clones, 88% of them singletons. This sample is part of a study of T cell changes during pregnancy in multiple sclerosis. V was cut by 2 bases and J by 6 bases, with 15 bases left in between. The CDR3 is 15 amino acids. Germline V CDR1 and CDR2: SGHDT, YYEEEE. The chain recombines TRBV5-6 with TRBJ1-5; perhaps TRBD1 as D (6 bases). The sequencing used CD8+ T cells from peripheral blood mononuclear cells, collected in the third trimester of pregnancy. This TCR was sampled from a female donor with multiple sclerosis, enrolled in a pregnancy study. This CDR3 is CASSFLQGDVQPQHF. The DNA of the CDR3 is TGTGCCAGCAGCTTCCTACAGGGAGATGTTCAGCCCCAGCATTTT.